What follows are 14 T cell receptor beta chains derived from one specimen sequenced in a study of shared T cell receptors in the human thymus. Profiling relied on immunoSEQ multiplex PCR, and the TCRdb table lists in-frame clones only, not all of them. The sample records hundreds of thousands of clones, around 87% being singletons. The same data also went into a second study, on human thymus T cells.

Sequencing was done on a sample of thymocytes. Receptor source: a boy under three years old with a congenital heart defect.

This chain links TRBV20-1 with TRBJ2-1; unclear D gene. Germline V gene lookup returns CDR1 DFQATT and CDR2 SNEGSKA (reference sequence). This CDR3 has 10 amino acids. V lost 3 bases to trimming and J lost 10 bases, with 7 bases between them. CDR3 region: CSARGPEQFF. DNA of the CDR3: TGCAGTGCTAGGGGCCCGGAGCAGTTCTTC.

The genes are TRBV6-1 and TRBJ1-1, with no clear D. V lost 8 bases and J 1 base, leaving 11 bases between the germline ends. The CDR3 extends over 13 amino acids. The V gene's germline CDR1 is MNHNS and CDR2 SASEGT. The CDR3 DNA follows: TGTGCCAGCCGCGGCCGAGGGAACACTGAAGCTTTCTTT. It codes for CASRGRGNTEAFF.

The CDR3: CASSYSVKDREQFF. CDR3 nucleotide sequence: TGTGCCAGCAGTTACTCGGTCAAAGACAGGGAGCAGTTCTTC. This chain connects TRBV6-6 to TRBJ2-1, with a possible D match to TRBD1 (6 bases). Trimming shortened V by 0 bases and J by 10 bases, and 13 bases separated the two germline ends. The CDR3 is made up of 14 amino acids. Germline loops: CDR1 MNHNY, CDR2 SVGAGI (reference sequence).

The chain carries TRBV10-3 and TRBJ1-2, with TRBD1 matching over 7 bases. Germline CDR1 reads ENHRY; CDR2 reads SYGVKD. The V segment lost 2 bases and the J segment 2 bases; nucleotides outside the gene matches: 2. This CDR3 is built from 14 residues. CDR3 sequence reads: CAISEPGQNYGYTF. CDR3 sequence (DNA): TGTGCCATCAGTGAGCCGGGACAGAACTATGGCTACACCTTC.

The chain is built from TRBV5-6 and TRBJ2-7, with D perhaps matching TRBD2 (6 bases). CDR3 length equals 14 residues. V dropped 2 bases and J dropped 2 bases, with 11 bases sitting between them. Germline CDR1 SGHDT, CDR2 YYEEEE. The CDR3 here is CASSLRTTPYEQYF. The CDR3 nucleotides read TGTGCCAGCAGCTTACGGACTACCCCCTACGAGCAGTACTTC. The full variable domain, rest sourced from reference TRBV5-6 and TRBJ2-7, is DAGVTQSPTHLIKTRGQQVTLRCSPKSGHDTVSWYQQALGQGPQFIFQYYEEEERQRGNFPDRFSGHQFPNYSSELNVNALLLGDSALYLCASSLRTTPYEQYFGPGTRLTVT.

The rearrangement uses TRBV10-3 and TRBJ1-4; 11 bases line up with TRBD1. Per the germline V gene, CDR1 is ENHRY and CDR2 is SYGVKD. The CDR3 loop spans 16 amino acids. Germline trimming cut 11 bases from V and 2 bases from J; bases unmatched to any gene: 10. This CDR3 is CAVRTGGARTNEKLFF. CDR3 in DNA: TGTGCCGTCCGGACAGGGGGCGCGAGGACTAATGAAAAACTGTTTTTT.

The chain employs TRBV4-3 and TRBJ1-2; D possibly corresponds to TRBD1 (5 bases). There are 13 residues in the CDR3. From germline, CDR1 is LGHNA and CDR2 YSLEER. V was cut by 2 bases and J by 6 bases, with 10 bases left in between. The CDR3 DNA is TGCGCCAGCAGCCAACAGGGTGCCCATGGCTACACCTTC. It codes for CASSQQGAHGYTF.

This CDR3 is CASSLNRGKLSYEQYF. The CDR3 coding sequence is TGTGCCAGCAGCTTAAACAGGGGGAAATTGTCCTACGAGCAGTACTTC. The rearrangement uses TRBV5-4 and TRBJ2-7; TRBD1 matches 8 bases. J lost 1 base, V lost 2 bases, and 8 bases had no gene match. Germline-derived CDR1 and CDR2 are SGHNT and YYREEE (reference sequence). The CDR3 has 16 residues.

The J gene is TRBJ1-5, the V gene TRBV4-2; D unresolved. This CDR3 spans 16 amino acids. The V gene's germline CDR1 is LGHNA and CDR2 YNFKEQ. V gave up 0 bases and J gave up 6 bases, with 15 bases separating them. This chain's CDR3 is CASSQDVAGRSQPQHF. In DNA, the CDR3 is TGTGCCAGCAGCCAAGATGTAGCGGGGAGGTCTCAGCCCCAGCATTTT.

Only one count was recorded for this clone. The CDR3 loop reads CASSSQGRDEQYF. As DNA, the CDR3 is TGCGCCAGCAGCTCACAGGGTCGGGACGAGCAGTACTTC. The chain couples TRBV5-1 to TRBJ2-7; D might be TRBD1 (6 bases). This CDR3 region has 13 residues. V dropped 3 bases and J dropped 5 bases, with 12 bases sitting between them. Germline lookup yields CDR1 SGHRS and CDR2 YFSETQ.

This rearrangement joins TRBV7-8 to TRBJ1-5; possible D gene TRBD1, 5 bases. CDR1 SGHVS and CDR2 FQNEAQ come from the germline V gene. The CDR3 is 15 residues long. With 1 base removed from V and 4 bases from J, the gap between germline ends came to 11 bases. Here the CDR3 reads CASSLVWGVNQPQHF. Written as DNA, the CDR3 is TGTGCCAGCAGCTTAGTGTGGGGGGTTAATCAGCCCCAGCATTTT.

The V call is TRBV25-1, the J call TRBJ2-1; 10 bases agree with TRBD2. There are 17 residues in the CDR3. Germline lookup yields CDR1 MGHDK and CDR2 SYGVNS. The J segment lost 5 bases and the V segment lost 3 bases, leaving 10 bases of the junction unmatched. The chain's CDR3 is CASSDPASGRANNEQFF. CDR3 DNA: TGTGCCAGCAGTGATCCCGCAAGCGGGAGGGCCAACAATGAGCAGTTCTTC.

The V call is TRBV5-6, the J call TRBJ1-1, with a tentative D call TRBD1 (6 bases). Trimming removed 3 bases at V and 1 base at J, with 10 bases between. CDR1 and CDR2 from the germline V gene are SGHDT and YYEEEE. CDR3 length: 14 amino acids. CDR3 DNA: TGTGCCAGCAGCTACAGGGCCGAGAACACTGAAGCTTTCTTT. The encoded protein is CASSYRAENTEAFF. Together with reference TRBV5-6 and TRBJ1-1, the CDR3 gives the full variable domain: DAGVTQSPTHLIKTRGQQVTLRCSPKSGHDTVSWYQQALGQGPQFIFQYYEEEERQRGNFPDRFSGHQFPNYSSELNVNALLLGDSALYLCASSYRAENTEAFFGQGTRLTVV.

Written as DNA, the CDR3 is TGCGCCAGCAGCCAAGATCTTTTGACTAGCGGGCCCTCCTACGAGCAGTACTTC. As protein: CASSQDLLTSGPSYEQYF. The chain couples TRBV4-1 to TRBJ2-7, with 10 bases fitting TRBD2. CDR3 length: 18 residues. Germline V gene sequence: CDR1 MGHRA, CDR2 YSYEKL. V lost 0 bases, J lost 0 bases, and 8 bases stayed unmatched.